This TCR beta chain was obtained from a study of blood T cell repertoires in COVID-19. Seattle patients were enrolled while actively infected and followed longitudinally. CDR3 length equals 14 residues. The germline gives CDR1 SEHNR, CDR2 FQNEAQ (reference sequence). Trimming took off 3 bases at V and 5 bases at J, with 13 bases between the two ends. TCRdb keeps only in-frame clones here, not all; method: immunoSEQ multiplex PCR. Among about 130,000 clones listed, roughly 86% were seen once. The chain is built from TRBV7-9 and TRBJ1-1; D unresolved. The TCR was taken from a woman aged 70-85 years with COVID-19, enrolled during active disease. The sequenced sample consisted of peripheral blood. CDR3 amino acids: CASSFDFSVTEAFF. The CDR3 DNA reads TGTGCCAGCAGCTTTGATTTTTCGGTGACTGAAGCTTTCTTT.